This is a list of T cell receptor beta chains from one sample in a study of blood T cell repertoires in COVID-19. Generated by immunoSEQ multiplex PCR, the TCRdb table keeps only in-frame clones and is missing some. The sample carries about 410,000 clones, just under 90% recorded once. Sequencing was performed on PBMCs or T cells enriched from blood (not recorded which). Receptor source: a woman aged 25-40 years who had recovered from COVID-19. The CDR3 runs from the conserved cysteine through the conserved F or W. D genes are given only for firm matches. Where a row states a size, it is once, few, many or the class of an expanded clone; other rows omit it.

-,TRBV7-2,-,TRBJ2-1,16,TGTGCCAGCAGCTTAGCCGCCAGGGGTAAAAGCAATGAGCAGTTCTTC,CASSLAARGKSNEQFF
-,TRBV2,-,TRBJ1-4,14,TGTGCCAGCAGTGTTTCGGGTCCGGATGAAAAACTGTTTTTT,CASSVSGPDEKLFF
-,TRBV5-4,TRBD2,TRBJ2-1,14,TGTGCCAGCGGAACTAGCGGGAGTTACAATGAGCAGTTCTTC,CASGTSGSYNEQFF
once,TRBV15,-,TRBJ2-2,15,TGTGCCACCAGCAGAGTTAGCGGCCCGTCCGGGGAGCTGTTTTTT,CATSRVSGPSGELFF
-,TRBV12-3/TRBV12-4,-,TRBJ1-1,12,TGTGCCAGCAGCCCACAGAACACTGAAGCTTTCTTT,CASSPQNTEAFF
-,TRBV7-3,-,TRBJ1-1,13,TGTGCCAGCAGCTTGGCCAGGTACACTGAAGCTTTCTTT,CASSLARYTEAFF
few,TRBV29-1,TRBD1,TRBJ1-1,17,TGCAGCGTTGAAGGGGTGAGACAGGGGGCGACGGGCACTGAAGCTTTCTTT,CSVEGVRQGATGTEAFF
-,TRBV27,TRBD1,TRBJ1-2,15,TGTGCCAGCAGTCCCGGGACAGGGAGAGGCTATGGCTACACCTTC,CASSPGTGRGYGYTF
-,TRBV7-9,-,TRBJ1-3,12,TGTGCCAGCAGTCCACAGGGAAACACCATATATTTT,CASSPQGNTIYF
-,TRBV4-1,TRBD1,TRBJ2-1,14,TGCGCCAGCAGCCCAGCAGACAGGGTGCATGAGCAGTTCTTC,CASSPADRVHEQFF
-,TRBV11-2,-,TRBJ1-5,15,TGTGCCAGCAGCTTAGGGCCGGGTAGCAATCAGCCCCAGCATTTT,CASSLGPGSNQPQHF
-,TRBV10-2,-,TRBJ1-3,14,TGCGCCAGCAGTGACAGGGGTTCTGGAAACACCATATATTTT,CASSDRGSGNTIYF
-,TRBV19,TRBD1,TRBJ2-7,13,TGTGCCAGTAGACGGACAGGAACCTACGAGCAGTACTTC,CASRRTGTYEQYF
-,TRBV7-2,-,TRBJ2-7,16,TGTGCCAGCAGCTTAAGAGGGGGACACCCACCCTACGAGCAGTACTTC,CASSLRGGHPPYEQYF
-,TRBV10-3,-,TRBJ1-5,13,TGTGCCATCAGTGATCGGGGTCCTCAGCCCCAGCATTTT,CAISDRGPQPQHF
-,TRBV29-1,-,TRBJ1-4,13,TGCAGCGTTGTCGAGGGGCGGGGTGAAAAACTGTTTTTT,CSVVEGRGEKLFF
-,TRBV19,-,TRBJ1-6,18,TGTGCCAGTAGTCCCAATGGGGTCGGAGGAACTAATAATTCACCCCTCCACTTT,CASSPNGVGGTNNSPLHF
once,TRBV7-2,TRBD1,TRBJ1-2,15,TGTGCCAGCAGCCTGGGGACAGGGACCTTTGGTGGCTACACCTTC,CASSLGTGTFGGYTF
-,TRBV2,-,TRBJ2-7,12,TGTGCCAGCAGTGATCCCCTCTACGAGCAGTACTTC,CASSDPLYEQYF
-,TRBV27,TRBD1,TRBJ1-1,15,TGTGCCAGCAGTCCCCAGGGGGGCTGGAGGACTGAAGCTTTCTTT,CASSPQGGWRTEAFF
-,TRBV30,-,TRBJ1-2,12,TGTGCCTGGAGTCGATTGCTATATGGCTACACCTTC,CAWSRLLYGYTF
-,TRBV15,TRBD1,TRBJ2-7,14,TGTGCCACCAGCGGAGGACAGGGCTTCTACGAGCAGTACTTC,CATSGGQGFYEQYF
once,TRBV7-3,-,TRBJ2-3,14,TGTGCCAGCGGAAAACACGGCTCGGGGGATACGCAGTATTTT,CASGKHGSGDTQYF
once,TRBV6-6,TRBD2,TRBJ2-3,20,TGTGCCAGCAGCTTTCCCGGGACTAGCGGGAGTAGGGCTAGCACAGATACGCAGTATTTT,CASSFPGTSGSRASTDTQYF
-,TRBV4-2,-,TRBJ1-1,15,TGTGCCAGCAGCCAAGCTTTCGCCGGGGACACTGAAGCTTTCTTT,CASSQAFAGDTEAFF
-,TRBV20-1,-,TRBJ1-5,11,TGCAGTGCCTATGACAATCAGCCCCAGCATTTT,CSAYDNQPQHF
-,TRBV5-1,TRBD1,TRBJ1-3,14,TGCGCCAGCAGGGGACAGGGGGTCTGGAACACCATATATTTT,CASRGQGVWNTIYF
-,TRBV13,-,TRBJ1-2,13,TGTGCCAGCAGCTTATGGGACTTGGATGGCTACACCTTC,CASSLWDLDGYTF
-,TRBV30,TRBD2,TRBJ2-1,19,TGTGCCTGGGTTCGGGGACTAGCGGGTTTCGGAGGCTCCTACAATGAGCAGTTCTTC,CAWVRGLAGFGGSYNEQFF
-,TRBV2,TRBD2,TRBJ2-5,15,TGTGCCAGCAGTGAGGGGACTAGCGGCCAAGAGACCCAGTACTTC,CASSEGTSGQETQYF
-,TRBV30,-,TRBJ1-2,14,TGTGCCTGGAGTGATTGGGGCGTCTCCTATGGCTACACCTTC,CAWSDWGVSYGYTF
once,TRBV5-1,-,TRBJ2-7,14,TGCGCCAGCAGTCGAAAACCCAGCTCCTACGAGCAGTACTTC,CASSRKPSSYEQYF
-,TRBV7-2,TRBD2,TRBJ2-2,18,TGTGCCAGCAGCTTAGCCCTAGCGGGGGGGAGCTTCACCGGGGAGCTGTTTTTT,CASSLALAGGSFTGELFF
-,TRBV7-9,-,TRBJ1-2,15,TGTGCCAGCAGCTTAGCGCTAACAGTTAACTATGGCTACACCTTC,CASSLALTVNYGYTF
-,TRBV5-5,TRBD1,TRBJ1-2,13,TGTGCCAGCAGCATCGACAGGGTTATCGGCTACACCTTC,CASSIDRVIGYTF
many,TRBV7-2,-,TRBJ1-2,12,TGTGCCAGCAGCTTAGTAATCTATGGCTACACCTTC,CASSLVIYGYTF
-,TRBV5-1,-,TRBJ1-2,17,TGCGCCAGCAGCTTGGAAGTCCCCAGGGAGCGGGACTATGGCTACACCTTC,CASSLEVPRERDYGYTF
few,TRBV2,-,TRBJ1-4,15,TGTGCCAGCAGTGAAGGGAGCACTACGAATGAAAAACTGTTTTTT,CASSEGSTTNEKLFF
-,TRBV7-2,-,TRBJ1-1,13,TGTGCCAGCAGGGCCCGGGGAAACACTGAAGCTTTCTTT,CASRARGNTEAFF
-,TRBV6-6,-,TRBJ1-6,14,TGTGCCAGCAGTTGGGGCGGGGGGAACTCACCCCTCCACTTT,CASSWGGGNSPLHF
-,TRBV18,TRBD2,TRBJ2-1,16,TGTGCCAGCTCACCCTTAGGACTAGCGGTTAGCAGTGAGCAGTTCTTC,CASSPLGLAVSSEQFF
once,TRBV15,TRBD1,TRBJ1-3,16,TGTGCCACCAGCAGAGGATTGGACAGGGACCGGAACACCATATATTTT,CATSRGLDRDRNTIYF
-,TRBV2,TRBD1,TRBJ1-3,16,TGTGCCAGCAGTGATGACAGGGGAAGTTCCGGAAACACCATATATTTT,CASSDDRGSSGNTIYF
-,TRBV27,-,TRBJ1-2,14,TGTGCCATAGCAGTGCAGGGGAAGTCCTATGGCTACACCTTC,CAIAVQGKSYGYTF
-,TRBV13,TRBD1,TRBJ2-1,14,TGTGCCACGTCACAGGGGCACCCTACAATGGAGCAGTTCTTC,CATSQGHPTMEQFF
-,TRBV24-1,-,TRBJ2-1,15,TGTGCCACCAGTGACCCTGGGCAGGCCTACAATGAGCAGTTCTTC,CATSDPGQAYNEQFF